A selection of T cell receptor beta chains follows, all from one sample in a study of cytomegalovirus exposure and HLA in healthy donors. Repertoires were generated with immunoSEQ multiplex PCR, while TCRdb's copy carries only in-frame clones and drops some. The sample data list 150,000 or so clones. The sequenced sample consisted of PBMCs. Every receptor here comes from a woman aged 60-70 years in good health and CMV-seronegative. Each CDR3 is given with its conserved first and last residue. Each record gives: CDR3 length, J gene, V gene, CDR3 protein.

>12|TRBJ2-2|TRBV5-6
CASSLLIGELFF
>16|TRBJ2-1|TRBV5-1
CASSHPTSGGTNEQFF
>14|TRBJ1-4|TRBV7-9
CASSRDFVGEKLFF
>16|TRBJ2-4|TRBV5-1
CASSPGGELAKNIQYF
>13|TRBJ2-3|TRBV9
CASSVRGSDTQYF
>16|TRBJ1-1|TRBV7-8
CASSLGLAQINTEAFF
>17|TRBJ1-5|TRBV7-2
CASSSIPGTASGQPQHF
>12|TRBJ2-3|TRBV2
CASRGDTDTQYF
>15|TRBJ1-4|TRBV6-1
CASSDPGGAGEKLFF
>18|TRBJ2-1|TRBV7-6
CASSLATPAGANYNEQFF
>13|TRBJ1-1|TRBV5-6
CASSSVQNTEAFF
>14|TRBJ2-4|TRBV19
CASSSQGAKNIQYF
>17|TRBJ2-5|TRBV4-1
CASSQAREALGQETQYF
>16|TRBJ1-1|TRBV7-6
CASSLSSLKGGGIAFF
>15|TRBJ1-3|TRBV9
CASSPGQFSGNTIYF
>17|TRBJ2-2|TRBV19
CASSMRLAGGPTGELFF
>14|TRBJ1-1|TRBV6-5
CASSDDRGNTEAFF
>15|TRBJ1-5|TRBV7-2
CASSFFGTADQPQHF
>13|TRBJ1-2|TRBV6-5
CASNLGTGGGYTF
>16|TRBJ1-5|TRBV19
CASSPTGLLSNQPQHF
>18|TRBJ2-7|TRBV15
CATSRDIGTSGASYEQYF
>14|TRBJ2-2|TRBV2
CASRGLTNTGELFF
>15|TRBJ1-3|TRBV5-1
CASSPDRRSGNTIYF
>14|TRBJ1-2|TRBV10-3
CAISEATGWSGYTF
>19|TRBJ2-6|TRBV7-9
CASSLRTSGGPSGANVLTF